The 14 T cell receptor beta chains listed next were all sequenced from one sample in a study of beta chain features in type 1 diabetes. Study-level results: For Type 1 diabetes patients, all four CD4+ subsets carried TCRB CDR3s that were moderately but significantly shorter.

The antigens for these receptors are not known. Of the isolated RNA, all was reverse transcribed, and so the sequenced material was expressed TCRB transcripts. This table comes from immunoSEQ multiplex PCR, and its TCRdb copy is limited to in-frame clones, with some not included. The sample has nearly 350,000 clones, around 9.7% seen once. Sequencing used central memory CD4+ T cells from blood. These receptors originate from a man aged 25 to 40 with type 1 diabetes.

V is TRBV29-1 and J is TRBJ2-4, with D unclear. The germline gives CDR1 SQVTM, CDR2 ANQGSEA. V was pared by 0 bases and J by 0 bases, with 9 bases between. The CDR3 contains 15 residues. The CDR3 DNA is TGCAGCGTTGAAGAAATGGGGTCAGCCAAAAACATTCAGTACTTC. Its translation is CSVEEMGSAKNIQYF.

The gene calls are TRBV28 and TRBJ2-2; either TRBD1 or TRBD2 may supply D (5 bases each). This CDR3 has 14 amino acids. Germline CDR1 and CDR2: MDHEN and SYDVKM. V was cut by 8 bases and J by 5 bases, with 15 bases left in between. The CDR3 DNA sequence: TGTGCCAGCTGGGGCCAGCGGAGGACCGGGGAGCTGTTTTTT. Translation: CASWGQRRTGELFF.

The sample holds a few counts of this clone. The V call is TRBV7-2, the J call TRBJ2-1, with 12 bases aligning to TRBD2. V shed 4 bases, J shed 7 bases, and the junction held 5 bases outside the gene matches. The CDR3 length is 15 residues. Germline V gene sequence: CDR1 SGHTA, CDR2 FQGNSA. DNA for the CDR3: TGTGCCAGCAGCTCCCAGCTAGCGGGGGGGAATGAGCAGTTCTTC. It translates to CASSSQLAGGNEQFF.

This clone occurred a few times. This chain connects TRBV20-1 to TRBJ2-5; D ambiguous. This CDR3 comprises 11 residues. The germline V gene encodes CDR1 DFQATT and CDR2 SNEGSKA (reference sequence). V lost 7 bases, J lost 4 bases, and 10 bases lay in between. This chain's CDR3 is CSVYGLETQYF. DNA for the CDR3: TGCAGTGTATACGGGTTAGAGACCCAGTACTTC.

The chain links TRBV10-3 to TRBJ2-3; D is ambiguous. Per germline, CDR1 ENHRY and CDR2 SYGVKD. The CDR3 spans 14 residues. With 4 bases removed from V and 0 bases from J, the gap between germline ends came to 8 bases. The CDR3 loop reads CAISAGGSTDTQYF. CDR3 DNA sequence: TGTGCCATCAGTGCTGGCGGAAGCACAGATACGCAGTATTTT.

This clone was detected only a few times. The chain uses TRBV5-1 and TRBJ1-1; D remains ambiguous. Trimming removed 6 bases from V and 6 bases from J, with 18 bases in between. CDR3 length equals 14 residues. Germline V lookup: CDR1 SGHRS, CDR2 YFSETQ. DNA of the CDR3: TGCGCCAGCAACATCGGGGAGCAAACATCTGAAGCTTTCTTT. Translating gives CASNIGEQTSEAFF.

The chain is built from TRBV11-2 and TRBJ2-7, with a tentative D call TRBD2 (7 bases). Germline values: CDR1 SGHAT, CDR2 FQNNGV. The CDR3 covers 16 residues. V lost 2 bases, J lost 6 bases, and 20 bases lay in between. The DNA for the CDR3 is TGTGCCAGCAGCTTATGGGGGGGCTCCTCCCTCCCCGAGCAGTACTTC. The encoded protein is CASSLWGGSSLPEQYF.

The chain recombines TRBV5-1 with TRBJ2-5, with D uncertain. Germline values: CDR1 SGHRS, CDR2 YFSETQ. CDR3 length equals 15 residues. Trimming removed 0 bases from V and 5 bases from J, with 14 bases in between. The CDR3 is CASSLGGLVRETQYF. The CDR3 DNA is TGCGCCAGCAGCTTGGGAGGTCTTGTGCGGGAGACCCAGTACTTC.

This clone was counted only a few times. The chain uses TRBV10-2 and TRBJ2-1, with D perhaps being TRBD1 or TRBD2 (5 bases each). The CDR3 is 12 amino acids. Trimming pared 3 bases from V and 13 bases from J, leaving 13 bases between. Looked up from germline, CDR1 is WSHSY and CDR2 is SAAADI. The CDR3 reads CASSEDGGPQFF. CDR3 sequence (DNA): TGCGCCAGCAGTGAAGATGGGGGACCCCAGTTCTTC.

This chain's CDR3 is CASSEMGTEYGYTF. As DNA, the CDR3 is TGTGCCAGCAGTGAAATGGGAACGGAATATGGCTACACCTTC. The V and J genes are TRBV2 and TRBJ1-2; no clear D. V was trimmed by 2 bases and J by 5 bases, leaving 12 bases between them. This CDR3 is 14 amino acids long. Germline lookup yields CDR1 SNHLY and CDR2 FYNNEI.

This clone has only a few counts. The rearrangement joins TRBV19 to TRBJ2-7, with D hard to call. CDR3 length: 14 amino acids. The V end lost 10 bases, the J end lost 5 bases, and 21 bases lay between the germline ends. Germline V gene lookup returns CDR1 LNHDA and CDR2 SQIVND (reference sequence). CDR3 DNA sequence: TGTGCCACTGCGACCTGGGGATTTTCGAACGAGCAGTACTTC. This gives the protein CATATWGFSNEQYF.

A few counts support this clone. This chain links TRBV7-2 with TRBJ2-4, with 7 bases lining up with TRBD1. This CDR3 contains 17 residues. The V gene's germline CDR1 is SGHTA and CDR2 FQGNSA. Losses at the gene ends were 5 bases for V and 6 bases for J; bases not matched to a gene: 16. CDR3 in DNA: TGTGCCAGCAGCCAACAAGGGGGACAGAGAAGGGGAAACATTCAGTACTTC. This sequence encodes CASSQQGGQRRGNIQYF.

The V call is TRBV10-2, the J call TRBJ2-3, with D hard to call. Trimming cost V 2 bases and J 3 bases, with 0 bases left between them. Germline assignment: CDR1 WSHSY and CDR2 SAAADI. The CDR3 runs 11 residues. The DNA of the CDR3 is TGCGCCAGCAGTGAGACAGATACGCAGTATTTT. This translates into CASSETDTQYF.

This chain joins TRBV6-5 and TRBJ1-5, with D unclear. Germline loops: CDR1 MNHEY, CDR2 SVGAGI. The CDR3 spans 14 residues. The V gene lost 4 bases and the J gene lost 7 bases, with 14 bases spanning the gap. The CDR3 DNA reads as TGTGCCAGCAGTTCAGCTCCAGCAGAACAGCCCCAGCATTTT. It yields the protein CASSSAPAEQPQHF.